The following is a T cell receptor (beta chain) sequence with its context. As yet, its antigen is unknown. Here immunoSEQ multiplex PCR was the method, and the copy in TCRdb shows in-frame clones only, minus some. The repertoire holds roughly 4,900 clones, around 60% seen once, with around 16% in the top ten. Peripheral blood was collected from the related graft donor on the marrow donation day. The record originates from a study of T cells after posttransplantation cyclophosphamide. Study results and caveats: Later post-transplant blood repertoires were often dominated by donor CD8+ memory clones. Skin or GI-infiltrating T cells shared few TRB sequences with blood.

Material: memory CD8+ T cells sorted from blood. The receptor was derived from an older woman in good health, CMV-negative, and a related stem cell transplant donor.

CDR3 DNA: TGTGCCAGCAGCGGGATTTCCTACGAGCAGTACTTC. Translated: CASSGISYEQYF. V usage is TRBV27 and J usage is TRBJ2-7, with D possibly matching TRBD2 (5 bases). Trimming shortened V by 6 bases and J by 1 base, and 7 bases separated the two germline ends. In germline, CDR1 is MNHEY, CDR2 SMNVEV (reference sequence). The CDR3 consists of 12 residues.